The present TCR beta chain was sequenced within a study of blood T cell repertoires in COVID-19. The V end was cut by 0 bases, the J end by 2 bases, with 10 bases between. The CDR3 is 15 amino acids. Germline V gene lookup returns CDR1 LGHNA and CDR2 YNFKEQ. The assay was immunoSEQ multiplex PCR, and TCRdb's table has in-frame clones only and misses some. The sample has under 350,000 clones, around 89% seen once. The sequence derives from a man aged 35-49 years with acute or convalescent COVID-19. The specimen was peripheral blood. This chain joins TRBV4-2 and TRBJ1-2; D ambiguous. CDR3 sequence reads: CASSQEELSNYGYTF. The CDR3, as DNA: TGTGCCAGCAGCCAAGAAGAACTTTCGAACTATGGCTACACCTTC.